Each of the 10 T cell receptor beta chains below was sequenced from the same sample in a study of blood T cell repertoires in COVID-19. Assay used: immunoSEQ multiplex PCR; TCRdb lists only in-frame clones, some missing. The sample carries about 140,000 clones, approximately 90% recorded once. Sequenced sample: peripheral blood. These receptors were taken from a woman aged 60-75 years with active COVID-19.

The chain uses TRBV4-1 and TRBJ1-6; 9 nucleotides align to TRBD1. Trimming cost V 1 base and J 8 bases; bases outside gene matches: 3. Looked up from germline, CDR1 is MGHRA and CDR2 is YSYEKL. The length of the CDR3 is 15 residues. CDR3 in DNA: TGCGCCAGCAGCCAAGCGGGGACAGGGTATTCACCCCTCCACTTT. Translation gives CASSQAGTGYSPLHF.

V usage is TRBV30 and J usage is TRBJ2-5; D may be TRBD2 (5 bases). The CDR3 sequence is 12 residues long. V lost 5 bases and J 4 bases, leaving 11 bases between the germline ends. In germline, CDR1 is GTSNPN, CDR2 SVGIG (reference sequence). In DNA, the CDR3 is TGTGCCTGGTCGGGGTTAGGAGAGACCCAGTACTTC. Protein product: CAWSGLGETQYF.

The chain carries TRBV15 and TRBJ2-3; 7 positions match TRBD2. Germline V gene data show CDR1 as LNHNV and CDR2 as YYDKDF (reference sequence). With V trimmed by 8 bases and J by 2 bases, 10 bases remained unmatched. The CDR3 runs to 15 residues. The CDR3 coding sequence is TGTGCCACCGGGAAAAGCGGGACCTCCACAGATACGCAGTATTTT. Protein: CATGKSGTSTDTQYF.

The chain links TRBV14 to TRBJ2-1, with TRBD2 identical over 12 bases. In germline, CDR1 is SGHDN, CDR2 FVKESK. This CDR3 comprises 15 residues. The trim removed 7 bases at V and 4 bases at J, leaving 5 bases unmatched. The chain's CDR3 is CASTLAGGIYNEQFF. The CDR3 DNA sequence: TGTGCCAGCACCCTAGCGGGGGGGATTTACAATGAGCAGTTCTTC.

The chain joins TRBV5-1 to TRBJ2-1; D remains ambiguous. The CDR3 extends over 14 amino acids. The germline V and J ends were trimmed by 5 bases and 8 bases, with 17 bases remaining between them. Germline CDR1 SGHRS, CDR2 YFSETQ. CDR3 bases: TGCGCCAGCAGTAGGATTGACATGTACGATGAGCAGTTCTTC. Amino acids: CASSRIDMYDEQFF.

The V and J genes are TRBV9 and TRBJ1-6; tentatively, D is TRBD1 (6 bases). The CDR3 has 14 residues. Per the germline V gene, CDR1 is SGDLS and CDR2 is YYNGEE. V lost 4 bases, J lost 10 bases, and 15 bases lay in between. This chain's CDR3 is CASSLAAGESPLHF. The CDR3 nucleotides are TGTGCCAGCAGCCTGGCGGCAGGGGAATCACCCCTCCACTTT.

This clone appeared once. Additional DNA sequences in this sample encode the identical CDR3. This chain joins TRBV6-2 or TRBV6-3 and TRBJ1-5, with 9 nucleotides matching TRBD1. V lost 6 bases, J lost 4 bases, and 4 bases stayed unmatched. The CDR3 has 14 residues. Germline CDR1 MNHEY, CDR2 SVGEGT. The CDR3 nucleotides read TGTGCCAGCAGCCGGGACAGGGTAAATCAGCCCCAGCATTTT. Its translation is CASSRDRVNQPQHF.

In this sample, this clone turned up once. The chain joins TRBV28 to TRBJ2-3; TRBD2 matches at 8 bases. Germline CDR1 and CDR2: MDHEN and SYDVKM. The J segment lost 0 bases and the V segment lost 4 bases, leaving 3 bases of the junction unmatched. This CDR3 has 15 amino acids. The CDR3 region is CASSSPSGSTDTQYF. The CDR3 nucleotides read TGTGCCAGCAGTTCTCCTAGCGGGAGCACAGATACGCAGTATTTT.

This chain uses TRBV27 with TRBJ2-7, with TRBD2 as a possible D gene (6 bases). V dropped 1 base and J dropped 4 bases, with 14 bases sitting between them. Germline V gives CDR1 MNHEY, CDR2 SMNVEV (reference sequence). This CDR3 comprises 15 residues. DNA of the CDR3: TGTGCCAGCAGTTTATGGGGCGGGACGGGGTACGAGCAGTACTTC. It yields the protein CASSLWGGTGYEQYF.

V usage is TRBV16 and J usage is TRBJ2-1, with D unresolved. The ends were cut back, 3 bases at V and 10 bases at J, with 13 bases in the middle. This CDR3 contains 13 residues. Germline CDR1 is KGHSY and CDR2 is FQNENV. In nucleotides, the CDR3 is TGTGCCAGCAGCCAGCCCACATTCAGAGAGCAGTTCTTC. This translates into CASSQPTFREQFF. The variable domain in full, with the rest retrieved from reference TRBV16 and TRBJ2-1, is GEEVAQTPKHLVRGEGQKAKLYCAPIKGHSYVFWYQQVLKNEFKFLISFQNENVFDETGMPKERFSAKCLPNSPCSLEIQATKLEDSAVYFCASSQPTFREQFFGPGTRLTVL.